A single T cell receptor (beta chain) is shown here with its context. What antigen it recognizes has not been identified. No per-base quality is available; no much larger clone lies one base away. This entry comes from a study of T cell responses to AZD1222 COVID-19 vaccine listed by TCRdb under 2021. In terms of the full investigation: AZD1222 recipients with second doses at about 4 weeks or about 12 weeks were pooled, because spike-specific TCR depth and breadth did not differ between schedules. TCR sequencing was performed for about 250 trial participants, of whom about 200 were given two doses of AZD1222 and about 25 were given two doses of MenACWY control vaccine. Enrollment into the trials was organized by age into subgroups of 18-55, 56-69 and 70-plus years, and those subgroups contained roughly 160, 29 and 62 TCR-sequenced participants, respectively. Results and caveats for the whole study, not just this receptor: Because no samples from the day 14 peak response were available, repertoires could be characterized only after the peak T cell response. CD4 TCRs associated with the vaccine covered the entire spike protein, and the dominant responses were in regions 160-218 and 743-854. Conclusions about previously exposed vaccinees are limited, since just 6 or 7 AZD1222 recipients were seropositive for SARS-CoV-2 at baseline. In the small 56-69-year group, the increase in depth fell short of significance, most likely because of low power. Participants were mostly white British and included more females than males, and it was suggested by the authors that clonal diversity may have been underestimated. After two AZD1222 doses, spike-specific TCR breadth and depth were significantly higher than at day 0 and than in MenACWY recipients. Reportedly, almost half of the unique spike-specific TCRs recognized epitopes lying outside the regions that are mutated in the B.1.351 and B.1.1.7 variants.

The CDR3 regions of human TCRbeta chains were analyzed by immunosequencing. As for how the authors treated the data: Repertoire TCRs were matched against a reference library of SARS-CoV-2-specific TCRs generated with the MIRA antigen-specificity platform. Breadth was defined as the fraction of unique TCRs that were SARS-CoV-2-associated. Depth was defined as the fraction of total T cells that were SARS-CoV-2-associated. Using the MIRA data, each spike-specific TCR was assigned both to the spike region to which the TCR was reactive and to a CD4 or CD8 class. Log10-transformed breadth and depth values were compared by one-way ANOVA with Sidak's multiple comparisons tests. TCRdb holds this immuneACCESS table with in-frame rearrangements only. Some clones are missing; in checked studies, unresolved V genes explain under half, and the rest has no known cause. That table furnishes V, J and clone size, whereas the DNA furnished D and trimming. The sample table shows tens of thousands of clones, and 89% are seen once. Of the sample, 2.4% falls within the top ten clones.

The intended sense of this specimen's time point label: baseline before first vaccination. Vaccinee samples came from UK trials COV001 and COV002, including a single-blind randomized controlled phase 2/3 trial of AZD1222 (ChAdOx1 nCoV-19) in healthy adults. For TCRbeta chain sequencing, PBMC samples were collected from trial participants at day 0 and at day 28 after the second dose. CDR1 and CDR2 (MNHNY, SVGAGI) derive from the germline V gene (reference sequence). V drops 1 base and J drops 7 bases, leaving 4 bases in between. The CDR3 sequence holds 12 residues, the cysteine and phenylalanine included. Of the read, only the CDR3 DNA is kept; its 36 bases are in frame from base 1.

Recombination connected TRBV6-6 to TRBJ2-2, with no D gene named confidently. The sample in question was peripheral blood, obtained on day 0 of AZD1222 vaccination. The TCR comes from an adult in good health. The CDR3 is CASSYFGGELFF. The nucleotides are TGTGCCAGCAGTTACTTTGGCGGGGAGCTGTTTTTT.